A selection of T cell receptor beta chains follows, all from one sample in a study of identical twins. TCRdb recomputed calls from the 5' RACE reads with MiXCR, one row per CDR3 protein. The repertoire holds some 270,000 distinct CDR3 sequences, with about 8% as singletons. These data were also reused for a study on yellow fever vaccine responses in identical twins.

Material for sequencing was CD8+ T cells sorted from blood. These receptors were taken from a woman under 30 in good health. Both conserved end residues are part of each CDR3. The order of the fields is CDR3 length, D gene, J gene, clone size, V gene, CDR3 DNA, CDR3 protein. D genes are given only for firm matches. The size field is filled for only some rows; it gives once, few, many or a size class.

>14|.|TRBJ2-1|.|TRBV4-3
TGCGCCAGCAGCCAACAGGTCTCCTACAATGAGCAGTTCTTC
CASSQQVSYNEQFF
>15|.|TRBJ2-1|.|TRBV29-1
TGCAGCGTTGAACGACGGGAACTCCCCCTAAATGAGCAGTTCTTC
CSVERRELPLNEQFF
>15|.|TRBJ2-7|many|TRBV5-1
TGCGCCAGCAGCTTGGCAGGACGCCCATCCTACGAGCAGTACTTC
CASSLAGRPSYEQYF
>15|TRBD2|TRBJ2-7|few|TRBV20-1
TGCAGTGCCCCGGCGGGAGGGCCCCTCTCCTACGAGCAGTACTTC
CSAPAGGPLSYEQYF
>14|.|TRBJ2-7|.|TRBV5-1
TGCGCCAGCAGCTTGGTAATATACTCCTACGAGCAGTACTTC
CASSLVIYSYEQYF
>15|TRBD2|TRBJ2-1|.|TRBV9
TGTGCCAGCAGCGTCGACACTAGCGGGGTTAATGAGCAGTTCTTC
CASSVDTSGVNEQFF
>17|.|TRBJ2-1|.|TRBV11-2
TGTGCCAGCAGCTTAGATTTATCAACTAGCTCCTACAATGAGCAGTTCTTC
CASSLDLSTSSYNEQFF
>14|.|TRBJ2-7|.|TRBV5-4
TGTGCCAGCAGCTTGAACGAAGACCCCTACGAGCAGTACTTC
CASSLNEDPYEQYF
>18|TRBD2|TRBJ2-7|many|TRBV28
TGTGCCAGCAGCTCCACCCAGGGACTAGCGGGGGGCAGCTACGAGCAGTACTTC
CASSSTQGLAGGSYEQYF
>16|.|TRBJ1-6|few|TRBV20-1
TGCAGTGCTAGAGATCGGGGAGGCACATTATGGTCACCCCTCCACTTT
CSARDRGGTLWSPLHF
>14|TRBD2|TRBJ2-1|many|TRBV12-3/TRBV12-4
TGTGCCACGATAGCGGGAGGACCCTACAATGAGCAGTTCTTC
CATIAGGPYNEQFF
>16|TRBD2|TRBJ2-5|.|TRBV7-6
TGTGCCAGCAGCCTTGAGACTAGCGGGGGGAAAGAGACCCAGTACTTC
CASSLETSGGKETQYF
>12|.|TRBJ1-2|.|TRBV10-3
TGTGCCATCACCCTGGACGGGGATGGCTACACCTTC
CAITLDGDGYTF
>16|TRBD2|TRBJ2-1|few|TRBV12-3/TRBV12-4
TGTGCCAGCAGTTCGTGGGCTAGCGGCTCCTACAATGAGCAGTTCTTC
CASSSWASGSYNEQFF
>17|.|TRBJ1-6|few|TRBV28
TGTGCCAGCAGTCCGGTAGTACGGGTAGCTTACAATTCACCCCTCCACTTT
CASSPVVRVAYNSPLHF
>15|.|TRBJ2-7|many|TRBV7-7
TGTGCTAGCAGCTTCGGAAGGGACCCAATCTACGAGCAGTACTTC
CASSFGRDPIYEQYF
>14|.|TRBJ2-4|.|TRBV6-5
TGTGCCAGCAGTTACTCGCGAAGGGGAGACATTCAGTACTTC
CASSYSRRGDIQYF
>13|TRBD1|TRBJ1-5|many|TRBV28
TGTGCCAGCAGCCTGACAGGGAATCAGCCCCAGCATTTT
CASSLTGNQPQHF
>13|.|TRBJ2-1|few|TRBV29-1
TGCAGCGTTGCAGGGAGCCCCTACAATGAGCAGTTCTTC
CSVAGSPYNEQFF
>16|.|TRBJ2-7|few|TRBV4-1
TGCGCCAGCAGCCAACACTCCCGGGACAACAATTACGAGCAGTACTTC
CASSQHSRDNNYEQYF
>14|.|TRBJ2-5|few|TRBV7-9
TGTGCCAGCAGCTTAGTAGTGCCGAAAGAGACCCAGTACTTC
CASSLVVPKETQYF
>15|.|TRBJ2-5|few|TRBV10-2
TGCGCCAGCAGCGAACTAGGGGAGTTAGTGGAGACCCAGTACTTC
CASSELGELVETQYF
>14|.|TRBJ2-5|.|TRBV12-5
TGTGCTAGTGCCCATCTGGCAGCGGGAGAGACCCAGTACTTC
CASAHLAAGETQYF
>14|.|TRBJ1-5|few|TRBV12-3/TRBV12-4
TGTGCCAGCAGTTTAGGCCTGATTAATCAGCCCCAGCATTTT
CASSLGLINQPQHF
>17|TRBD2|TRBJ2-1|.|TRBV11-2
TGTGCCAGCAGCTCCATTACTAGCGGGAGCTCCTACAATGAGCAGTTCTTC
CASSSITSGSSYNEQFF
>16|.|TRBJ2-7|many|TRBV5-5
TGTGCCAGCAGCTTGTGGGCCCCTCTAGCCACATACGAGCAGTACTTC
CASSLWAPLATYEQYF
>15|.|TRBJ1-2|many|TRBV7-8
TGTGCCAGCAGCAAACAACCAGATCCGGGACCTGGCTACACCTTC
CASSKQPDPGPGYTF
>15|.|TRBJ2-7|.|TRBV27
TGTGCCAGCAGCCGGGGGGCAAGTGCGTTCTACGAGCAGTACTTC
CASSRGASAFYEQYF
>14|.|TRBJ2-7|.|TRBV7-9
TGTGCCAGCAGCCCCCAAGGGGGTCCTTGGGAGCAGTACTTC
CASSPQGGPWEQYF
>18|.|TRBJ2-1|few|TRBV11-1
TGTGCCAGCAGCTTACCTACGGGAGGGGGCAGTCCCTACAATGAGCAGTTCTTC
CASSLPTGGGSPYNEQFF
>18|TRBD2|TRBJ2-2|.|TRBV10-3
TGTGCCATCAGTTTCCCCGAGGTCAGCGGGGGGGCGGTCGGGGAGCTGTTTTTT
CAISFPEVSGGAVGELFF
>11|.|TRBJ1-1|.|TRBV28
TGTGCCAGCAATGAAAACACTGAAGCTTTCTTT
CASNENTEAFF
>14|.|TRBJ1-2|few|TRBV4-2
TGTGCCAGCAGCCAGAAGGTGGCGGATTATGGCTACACCTTC
CASSQKVADYGYTF
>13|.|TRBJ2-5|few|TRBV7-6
TGTGCCAGCAGCCGTCGTGAGGGAGAGACCCAGTACTTC
CASSRREGETQYF
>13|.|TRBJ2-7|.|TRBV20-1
TGCAGTGCTAGAGTGCGGACGCGCTACGAGCAGTACTTC
CSARVRTRYEQYF
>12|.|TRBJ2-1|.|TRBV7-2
TGTGCCACCCAGACAGGTTACAATGAGCAGTTCTTC
CATQTGYNEQFF
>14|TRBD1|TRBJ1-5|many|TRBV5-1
TGCGCCAGCAGCTTGGGACAGGGAGATCAGCCCCAGCATTTT
CASSLGQGDQPQHF
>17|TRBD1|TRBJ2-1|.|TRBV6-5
TGTGCCAGCAGTTACGGGGGACAGGGGGTCTGGGGCAATGAGCAGTTCTTC
CASSYGGQGVWGNEQFF
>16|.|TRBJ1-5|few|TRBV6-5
TGTGCCAGCAGTTACGAGGACATAGGCCGCAATCAGCCCCAGCATTTT
CASSYEDIGRNQPQHF
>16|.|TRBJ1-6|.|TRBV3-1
TGTGCCAGCAGGTCGGCCGGACATGATTGGGTGTCACCCCTCCACTTT
CASRSAGHDWVSPLHF
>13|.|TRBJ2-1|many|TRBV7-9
TGTGCCAGCAGCTTAGCGGGGTCCAATGAGCAGTTCTTC
CASSLAGSNEQFF
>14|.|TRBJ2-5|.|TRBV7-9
TGTGCCAGCAGCTTAACTCTGGGACAAGAGACCCAGTACTTC
CASSLTLGQETQYF
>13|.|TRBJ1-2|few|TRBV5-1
TGCGCCAGCACCCCCCTTGCGGGGGCCGGCTACACCTTC
CASTPLAGAGYTF
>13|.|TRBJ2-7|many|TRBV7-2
TGTGCCAGCAGCGTAGGGGTGCGGTGGGAGCAGTACTTC
CASSVGVRWEQYF
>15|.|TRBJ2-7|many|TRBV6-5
TGTGCCAGCAGTTACCTTCCGGACAGCCAATACGAGCAGTACTTC
CASSYLPDSQYEQYF
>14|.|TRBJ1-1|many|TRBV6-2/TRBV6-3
TGTGCCAGCAGTTACCAGACTATGAACACTGAAGCTTTCTTT
CASSYQTMNTEAFF
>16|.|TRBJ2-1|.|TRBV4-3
TGCGCCAGCAGCCAAAACAGGGCACTATCCTACAATGAGCAGTTCTTC
CASSQNRALSYNEQFF
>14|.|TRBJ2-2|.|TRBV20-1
TGCAGTGCCCCGATGGCAGGGCCTACCGGGGAGCTGTTTTTT
CSAPMAGPTGELFF
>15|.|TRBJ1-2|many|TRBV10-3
TGTGCCATCTTTTCCGGGGGAGATGAGAACTATGGCTACACCTTC
CAIFSGGDENYGYTF
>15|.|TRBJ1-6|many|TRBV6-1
TGTGCCAGCAGAGAAGCCTGGGACATCAATTCACCCCTCCACTTT
CASREAWDINSPLHF
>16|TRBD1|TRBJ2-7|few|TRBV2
TGTGCCAGCAGAACTAGTAGGGACAGGGACTCCTACGAGCAGTACTTC
CASRTSRDRDSYEQYF
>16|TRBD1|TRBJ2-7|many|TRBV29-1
TGCAGCGTCCGCCATACCCGGGACAGGGGGCTTTACGAGCAGTACTTC
CSVRHTRDRGLYEQYF
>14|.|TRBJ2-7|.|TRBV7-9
TGTGCCAGCAGACCGAGGACTGAAGACTACGAGCAGTACTTC
CASRPRTEDYEQYF
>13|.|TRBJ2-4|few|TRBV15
TGTGCCACCAGCAGCCAGAGGGGAAACATTCAGTACTTC
CATSSQRGNIQYF
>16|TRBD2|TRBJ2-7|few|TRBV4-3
TGCGCCAGCAGCCAAGATCGGCGGGAGGGCCCTTACGAGCAGTACTTC
CASSQDRREGPYEQYF